This T cell receptor beta chain was documented in a study of T-cell reconstitution after alpha-beta-depleted transplantation in children. Germline V gives CDR1 MGHDK, CDR2 SYGVNS. This CDR3 comprises 13 residues. The V gene lost 5 bases and the J gene lost 6 bases, with 10 bases spanning the gap. Preparing the TCRbeta library involved the use of unique molecular identifiers. MiXCR was run by TCRdb on the PCR reads, yielding one entry per CDR3 protein. The top ten hold 0.85% to 1.3% of the sample, which has 640,000 or so distinct CDR3 sequences, 16% seen once. The TCR was taken from a human donor who donated a stem cell graft to a child with acute myeloid leukemia. This chain connects TRBV25-1 to TRBJ2-2; possibly TRBD2 for D (5 bases). The sample consisted of PBMCs from the stem cell graft donor, taken from the stem cell graft. The CDR3 bases are TGTGCCAGCAGTCCCGGGCGGGCCGGGGAGCTGTTTTTT. Its translation is CASSPGRAGELFF.